These 24 T cell receptor beta chains share one sample of origin, sequenced in a study of a mutant IDH1 vaccine in newly diagnosed glioma. The repertoire was sequenced with immunoSEQ multiplex PCR; TCRdb's copy has only in-frame clones and lacks some. The table has roughly 30,000 clones, around 81% seen once. These receptors have no known antigen. The time point is: week 47, end of study. Each dose of the vaccine consisted of 300 ug of mutant IDH1 20-mer peptide, with topical imiquimod. Sample: PBMCs, taken from a glioma patient whose treatment included an IDH1 peptide vaccine. The receptor source for this set is a man under 40 with glioma.

The gene calls are TRBV5-1 and TRBJ2-7; D gene ambiguous. Germline V gene sequence: CDR1 SGHRS, CDR2 YFSETQ. The CDR3 spans 14 residues. Trimming took off 2 bases at V and 0 bases at J, with 9 bases between the two ends. The CDR3 DNA is TGCGCCAGCAGCTTTTACAGTTCCTCCTACGAGCAGTACTTC. It yields the protein CASSFYSSSYEQYF.

DNA of the CDR3: TGTGCCAGCAGCCGACAGTTTTACGAGCAGTACTTC. Protein sequence: CASSRQFYEQYF. J is TRBJ2-7 and V is TRBV5-8; tentative D call: TRBD1 (5 bases). The V end was cut by 4 bases, the J end by 4 bases, with 9 bases between. The CDR3 has 12 residues. Germline lookup yields CDR1 SGHTS and CDR2 YDEGEE.

The rearrangement joins TRBV5-6 to TRBJ1-5, with no clear D. Germline V gene lookup returns CDR1 SGHDT and CDR2 YYEEEE. V shed 1 base and J shed 6 bases, with 5 bases lying between them. There are 12 residues in the CDR3. The DNA for the CDR3 is TGTGCCAGCAGCTTGTACGGTCAGCCCCAGCATTTT. It is translated as CASSLYGQPQHF.

The gene calls are TRBV6-5 and TRBJ1-5, with 8 bases that match TRBD1. Per germline, CDR1 MNHEY and CDR2 SVGAGI. After removal of 7 bases from V and 8 bases from J, the junction contained 10 bases not matched to a gene. This CDR3 is built from 14 residues. As DNA, the CDR3 is TGTGCCAGCACTCCCGGGACAGGCGGGGAGCCCCAGCATTTT. Translated: CASTPGTGGEPQHF.

The gene calls are TRBV10-3 and TRBJ1-2; TRBD1 aligns across 9 bases. Unmatched junction bases numbered 5, after V lost 8 bases and J lost 7 bases. Germline V lookup: CDR1 ENHRY, CDR2 SYGVKD. The CDR3 contains 12 residues. The CDR3 protein is CAIPGQGSGYTF. CDR3 bases: TGTGCCATCCCGGGACAGGGCTCTGGCTACACCTTC.

This CDR3 reads CASSPPVGYEQYF. Written as DNA, the CDR3 is TGTGCCAGCTCACCACCGGTGGGCTACGAGCAGTACTTC. The rearrangement uses TRBV18 and TRBJ2-7; D is uncertain. The CDR3 covers 13 residues. The germline V gene encodes CDR1 KGHSH and CDR2 LQKENI. Trimming pared 0 bases from V and 3 bases from J, leaving 6 bases between.

The rearrangement joins TRBV29-1 to TRBJ1-1; 8 positions agree with TRBD1. The germline V gene has CDR1 SQVTM and CDR2 ANQGSEA. Trimming cost V 7 bases and J 1 base; bases outside gene matches: 2. This CDR3 is 12 amino acids long. The CDR3 sequence: CSAGQGNTEAFF. The DNA of the CDR3 is TGCAGCGCTGGACAGGGGAACACTGAAGCTTTCTTT.

The chain combines TRBV5-1 with TRBJ1-1; D is uncertain. Germline V lookup: CDR1 SGHRS, CDR2 YFSETQ. The ends were cut back, 4 bases at V and 3 bases at J, with 10 bases in the middle. The CDR3 totals 13 residues. In nucleotides, the CDR3 is TGCGCCAGCAGCCTCCGACCGGACACTGAAGCTTTCTTT. Residues: CASSLRPDTEAFF.

The rearrangement uses TRBV4-1 and TRBJ2-1; D gene unclear. This CDR3 spans 14 amino acids. Germline V gives CDR1 MGHRA, CDR2 YSYEKL. V was pared by 1 base and J by 6 bases, with 10 bases between. Here the CDR3 DNA reads TGCGCCAGCAGCCAAGTAATGGCGGCCAATGAGCAGTTCTTC. Residues: CASSQVMAANEQFF.

In its sample, this clone was seen once. J is TRBJ1-2 and V is TRBV5-1; D may be TRBD1 (5 bases). This CDR3 has 13 amino acids. V lost 4 bases and J 6 bases, leaving 13 bases between the germline ends. CDR1 SGHRS and CDR2 YFSETQ come from the germline V gene. Here the CDR3 DNA reads TGCGCCAGCAGCCCGCAGGGAGATGATGGCTACACCTTC. The encoded protein is CASSPQGDDGYTF.

This chain connects TRBV5-1 to TRBJ1-2; D gene ambiguous. CDR1 is SGHRS, CDR2 YFSETQ, per germline. V was trimmed by 0 bases and J by 7 bases, leaving 7 bases between them. This CDR3 region has 12 residues. The DNA for the CDR3 is TGCGCCAGCAGCTTGGAAAGGAGTGGCTACACCTTC. It translates to CASSLERSGYTF.

This chain connects TRBV19 to TRBJ2-7; 7 positions agree with TRBD1. Germline CDR1 reads LNHDA; CDR2 reads SQIVND (reference sequence). The CDR3 runs to 13 residues. V lost 3 bases and J lost 7; bases outside the gene matches: 6. The CDR3, as DNA: TGTGCCAGTAGTATCAAGGGGGCGCGTGAGCAGTACTTC. It encodes CASSIKGAREQYF.

The CDR3 DNA reads TGTGCCACCAGCTTCCAACTAGCGGGGAAAGAGACCCAGTACTTC. Encoded protein: CATSFQLAGKETQYF. The chain joins TRBV15 to TRBJ2-5; TRBD2 matches at 10 bases. J was trimmed by 3 bases and V by 5 bases; bases with no gene match: 6. The V gene's germline CDR1 is LNHNV and CDR2 YYDKDF (reference sequence). The CDR3 totals 15 residues.

This chain connects TRBV10-3 to TRBJ1-1; the match to TRBD1 covers 7 bases. The trim removed 4 bases at V and 0 bases at J, leaving 5 bases unmatched. The CDR3 sequence is 15 residues long. Germline V lookup: CDR1 ENHRY, CDR2 SYGVKD. CDR3 nucleotides: TGTGCCATCAGTGCGGTACAGGGGATGAACACTGAAGCTTTCTTT. Its translation is CAISAVQGMNTEAFF.

The chain joins TRBV7-6 to TRBJ1-4; D unresolved. CDR3 size: 13 residues. CDR1 is SGHVS, CDR2 FNYEAQ, per germline. The V end was cut by 4 bases, the J end by 4 bases, with 7 bases between. The CDR3 region has the DNA TGTGCCAGCAGCTCCTCGGGTAATGAAAAACTGTTTTTT. This sequence encodes CASSSSGNEKLFF. The variable domain in full, completed from reference TRBV7-6 and TRBJ1-4, reads GAGVSQSPRYKVTKRGQDVALRCDPISGHVSLYWYRQALGQGPEFLTYFNYEAQQDKSGLPNDRFSAERPEGSISTLTIQRTEQRDSAMYRCASSSSGNEKLFFGSGTQLSVL.

V and J are TRBV21-1 and TRBJ1-2; the table assigns TRBD1, which was not confirmed against the DNA. TRBV21-1 is shown as a pseudogene. The CDR3 loop spans 17 amino acids. CDR3 DNA: TGTGCCAGCAGCATCAGCACCCGGGACAGGAGCGACTATGGCTACACCTTC. Its translation is CASSISTRDRSDYGYTF.

The rearrangement links TRBV5-6 to TRBJ2-7; 9 bases line up with TRBD1. This CDR3 spans 14 amino acids. Unmatched junction bases numbered 5, after V lost 4 bases and J lost 3 bases. Looked up from germline, CDR1 is SGHDT and CDR2 is YYEEEE. The CDR3 reads CASSLGDRDYEQYF. CDR3 DNA sequence: TGTGCCAGCAGCCTAGGGGACAGGGACTACGAGCAGTACTTC.

This clone has just one count. The J gene is TRBJ1-2, the V gene TRBV6-5, with 9 bases aligning to TRBD1. The V and J ends lost 6 bases and 6 bases, in that order; junction bases with no gene match: 2. From germline, CDR1 is MNHEY and CDR2 SVGAGI. CDR3 size: 12 residues. The CDR3 DNA sequence: TGTGCCAGCAGCCGGACAGGGGATGGCTACACCTTC. Protein: CASSRTGDGYTF.

This chain uses TRBV29-1 with TRBJ1-1; no firm D call. V was shortened by 7 bases and J by 8 bases, with 14 bases between the two germline ends. Germline lookup yields CDR1 SQVTM and CDR2 ANQGSEA. The CDR3 is made up of 11 amino acids. CDR3 coding DNA: TGCAGCGCCGGGGAGGTTTCCGAAGCTTTCTTT. Its protein is CSAGEVSEAFF.

V usage is TRBV4-3 and J usage is TRBJ2-7; no clear D gene. Germline-derived CDR1 and CDR2 are LGHNA and YSLEER. There are 15 residues in the CDR3. V was clipped by 1 base and J by 0 bases, with 10 bases between them. The CDR3 DNA follows: TGCGCCAGCAGCCAAGTGGCCAGGTTCTCCTACGAGCAGTACTTC. It yields the protein CASSQVARFSYEQYF.

The chain combines TRBV19 with TRBJ2-7, with 8 positions matching TRBD1. This CDR3 contains 15 residues. Trimming at V came to 5 bases and at J to 2 bases, leaving 8 bases not matched to a gene. Germline assignment: CDR1 LNHDA and CDR2 SQIVND (reference sequence). The CDR3 sequence is CASSGSDRVPYEQYF. The CDR3 nucleotides are TGTGCCAGTAGTGGATCGGACAGGGTGCCCTACGAGCAGTACTTC.

This clone was detected only once. The rearrangement joins TRBV6-6 to TRBJ1-5, with D unclear. This CDR3 comprises 15 residues. CDR1 is MNHNY, CDR2 SVGAGI, per germline (reference sequence). With 2 bases removed from V and 3 bases from J, the gap between germline ends came to 11 bases. The CDR3 here is CASSYGRNLNQPQHF. As DNA, the CDR3 is TGTGCCAGCAGTTACGGACGGAACCTCAATCAGCCCCAGCATTTT.

The V and J genes are TRBV27 and TRBJ2-7; 9 nucleotides agree with TRBD1. Germline lookup yields CDR1 MNHEY and CDR2 SMNVEV (reference sequence). This CDR3 spans 16 amino acids. V lost 0 bases to trimming and J lost 5 bases; unmatched junction nucleotides: 8. The CDR3 protein is CASSLSWDRAPDEQYF. In DNA, the CDR3 is TGTGCCAGCAGTTTATCCTGGGACAGGGCCCCCGACGAGCAGTACTTC.

V gene TRBV10-3 combines with J gene TRBJ2-1; TRBD1 matches 9 bases. CDR3 size: 15 residues. V lost 10 bases to trimming and J lost 7 bases; unmatched junction nucleotides: 14. CDR1 is ENHRY, CDR2 SYGVKD, per germline. The CDR3 DNA sequence: TGTGCCACGAGGGGGAGGACAGGGGTGATGAATGAGCAGTTCTTC. It codes for CATRGRTGVMNEQFF.